One and the same sample provided the 23 T cell receptor beta chains below, sequenced in a study of STAT5B mutations in CD4+ large granular lymphocyte leukemia. Measured with immunoSEQ multiplex PCR; TCRdb has only the in-frame clones, and not every one. The data hold roughly 40,000 clones, with about 86% observed a single time. Specimen: CD4+ T cells from blood buffy coats. These receptors originate from a human donor in good health.

This clone was found a few times. The chain carries TRBV5-4 and TRBJ1-1; a weak D match, TRBD1 (5 bases). V gave up 2 bases and J gave up 0 bases, with 11 bases separating them. The CDR3 runs to 15 residues. Germline V gives CDR1 SGHNT, CDR2 YYREEE (reference sequence). In DNA, the CDR3 is TGTGCCAGCAGCTTTGTACAGGCCATGAACACTGAAGCTTTCTTT. It encodes CASSFVQAMNTEAFF.

The chain recombines TRBV7-8 with TRBJ2-7; D uncertain. The CDR3 consists of 14 residues. From germline, CDR1 is SGHVS and CDR2 FQNEAQ. V was pared by 1 base and J by 6 bases, with 13 bases between. CDR3 nucleotide sequence: TGTGCCAGCAGCTTAGTAGCAGGCTCGTCCGAGCAGTACTTC. Its protein is CASSLVAGSSEQYF.

The CDR3 spells CAWSRGEQDTQYF. In DNA form, the CDR3 reads TGTGCCTGGAGTAGGGGGGAGCAAGATACGCAGTATTTT. This rearrangement joins TRBV30 to TRBJ2-3, with D perhaps given as TRBD1 or TRBD2 (6 bases each). CDR1 and CDR2 from the germline V gene are GTSNPN and SVGIG (reference sequence). There are 13 residues in the CDR3. The V gene lost 2 bases and the J gene lost 5 bases, with 11 bases spanning the gap.

This clone was seen a few times. The chain combines TRBV5-4 with TRBJ1-2; the D is unclear. From germline, CDR1 is SGHNT and CDR2 YYREEE (reference sequence). Trimming took 3 bases from V and 5 from J, leaving 5 bases between them. The CDR3 is made up of 11 amino acids. CDR3 DNA sequence: TGTGCCAGCAGCTCCGGTTATGGCTACACCTTC. As protein: CASSSGYGYTF.

In its sample, this clone was seen a few times. In DNA form, the CDR3 reads TGTGCCAGCCGAAAAACGACCCGCACAGATACGCAGTATTTT. It codes for CASRKTTRTDTQYF. V is TRBV7-2 and J is TRBJ2-3; unclear D gene. This CDR3 comprises 14 residues. V was trimmed by 8 bases and J by 1 base, leaving 13 bases between them. Germline V CDR1 and CDR2: SGHTA, FQGNSA. Using reference TRBV7-2 and TRBJ2-3 for the parts outside the CDR3, the full variable domain is GAGVSQSPSNKVTEKGKDVELRCDPISGHTALYWYRQSLGQGLEFLIYFQGNSAPDKSGLPSDRFSAERTGGSVSTLTIQRTQQEDSAVYLCASRKTTRTDTQYFGPGTRLTVL.

V is TRBV2 and J is TRBJ1-1; D gene ambiguous. V lost 0 bases, J lost 5 bases, and 13 bases lay in between. Germline-derived CDR1 and CDR2 are SNHLY and FYNNEI. The CDR3 loop spans 15 amino acids. This CDR3 is CASSEAQAGVTEAFF. CDR3 bases: TGTGCCAGCAGTGAAGCCCAAGCCGGGGTAACTGAAGCTTTCTTT.

This sequence joins TRBV7-3 and TRBJ2-3; the D is unclear. The germline CDR1 and CDR2 sequences are SGHTA and FQGTGA. The CDR3 loop spans 13 amino acids. V lost 3 bases to trimming and J lost 2 bases, with 6 bases between them. CDR3 region: CASSLSITDTQYF. The CDR3 region has the DNA TGTGCCAGCAGCTTGTCGATCACAGATACGCAGTATTTT.

The chain joins TRBV7-3 to TRBJ2-5, with D perhaps matching TRBD1 or TRBD2 (5 bases each). The CDR3 is made up of 13 amino acids. Germline CDR1 SGHTA, CDR2 FQGTGA. Trimming removed 2 bases from V and 3 bases from J, with 7 bases in between. The CDR3 DNA follows: TGTGCCAGCAGCTTACAGGGAGAAGAGACCCAGTACTTC. It encodes CASSLQGEETQYF.

V gene TRBV6-5 combines with J gene TRBJ2-5; D ambiguous. CDR1 is MNHEY, CDR2 SVGAGI, per germline. The CDR3 sequence is 12 residues long. V was trimmed by 8 bases and J by 3 bases, leaving 10 bases between them. CDR3 nucleotides: TGTGCCAGCGGACCCCCTGAAGAGACCCAGTACTTC. Protein sequence: CASGPPEETQYF.

The rearrangement uses TRBV9 and TRBJ2-5, with 14 bases matching TRBD2. The junction had 13 bases not matched to a gene; V was cut back by 4 bases and J by 5 bases. Germline V gives CDR1 SGDLS, CDR2 YYNGEE. This CDR3 has 18 amino acids. CDR3 DNA sequence: TGTGCCAGCAGCTCCTCGGGGACTAGCGGGAGTCTCTGGGAGACCCAGTACTTC. The encoded protein is CASSSSGTSGSLWETQYF. The full variable domain, in which reference TRBV9 and TRBJ2-5 provide the parts outside the CDR3, is DSGVTQTPKHLITATGQRVTLRCSPRSGDLSVYWYQQSLDQGLQFLIQYYNGEERAKGNILERFSAQQFPDLHSELNLSSLELGDSALYFCASSSSGTSGSLWETQYFGPGTRLLVL.

The chain combines TRBV5-4 with TRBJ2-1, with D unclear. CDR1 is SGHNT, CDR2 YYREEE, per germline (reference sequence). V gave up 2 bases and J gave up 4 bases, with 1 base separating them. The CDR3 runs 11 residues. The CDR3 loop is CASSLYNEQFF. The CDR3 DNA sequence: TGTGCCAGCAGCTTATACAATGAGCAGTTCTTC.

The rearrangement links TRBV6-5 to TRBJ1-2, with 7 bases lining up with TRBD1. With 6 bases clipped from V and 7 bases from J, the junction kept 8 bases outside the gene matches. The CDR3 contains 13 residues. Germline lookup yields CDR1 MNHEY and CDR2 SVGAGI. CDR3 in amino acids: CASRRDREAGYTF. In DNA form, the CDR3 reads TGTGCCAGCAGGCGTGACAGGGAGGCTGGCTACACCTTC.

The chain carries TRBV5-1 and TRBJ1-3; weak D call: TRBD1 (5 bases). The germline CDR1 and CDR2 sequences are SGHRS and YFSETQ. Between the trimmed V and J ends, which lost 2 bases and 0 bases, there was a span of 9 bases. The CDR3 is made up of 15 amino acids. The CDR3 nucleotides read TGCGCCAGCAGCTTAGGTGACAGCTCTGGAAACACCATATATTTT. Amino acid sequence: CASSLGDSSGNTIYF.

There are a few counts of this clone. The chain carries TRBV27 and TRBJ1-5; D unresolved. The CDR3 consists of 12 residues. V was cut by 3 bases and J by 5 bases, with 5 bases left in between. Germline CDR1 MNHEY, CDR2 SMNVEV (reference sequence). CDR3 in amino acids: CASSFIDQPQHF. The DNA for the CDR3 is TGTGCCAGCAGTTTCATCGATCAGCCCCAGCATTTT.

The chain links TRBV11-2 to TRBJ2-1; no firm D call. Germline V gene sequence: CDR1 SGHAT, CDR2 FQNNGV. The CDR3 has 13 residues. Trimming shortened V by 1 base and J by 9 bases, and 10 bases separated the two germline ends. CDR3 coding DNA: TGTGCCAGCAGCTTAGTAGGAGCTTCTGAGCAGTTCTTC. Translation: CASSLVGASEQFF.

The chain has TRBV19 and TRBJ2-5, with D uncertain. The CDR3 has 15 amino acids. CDR1 LNHDA and CDR2 SQIVND come from the germline V gene (reference sequence). V was clipped by 3 bases and J by 1 base, with 12 bases between them. CDR3 amino acids: CASSMFNSIQETQYF. Written as DNA, the CDR3 is TGTGCCAGTAGTATGTTCAACAGTATCCAAGAGACCCAGTACTTC.

For the CDR3, the DNA is TGCGCCAGCAGCCAAGATATGACGGCTAACAATCAGCCCCAGCATTTT. Its protein is CASSQDMTANNQPQHF. The chain joins TRBV4-1 to TRBJ1-5; D gene unclear. V was clipped by 0 bases and J by 3 bases, with 12 bases between them. This CDR3 is built from 16 residues. The germline V gene encodes CDR1 MGHRA and CDR2 YSYEKL.

Written as DNA, the CDR3 is TGTGCCAGTAGTAGCGGAAGGGCCTACACAGATACGCAGTATTTT. The encoded protein is CASSSGRAYTDTQYF. The genes are TRBV19 and TRBJ2-3; D call uncertain. Germline assignment: CDR1 LNHDA and CDR2 SQIVND (reference sequence). The V gene lost 4 bases and the J gene lost 2 bases, with 13 bases spanning the gap. The CDR3 is 15 amino acids.

This CDR3 reads CASSVGETQYF. The CDR3 DNA sequence: TGTGCCAGCAGTGTGGGAGAGACCCAGTACTTC. The chain recombines TRBV6-1 with TRBJ2-5; no firm D call. Trimming pared 4 bases from V and 4 bases from J, leaving 4 bases between. Germline V gene sequence: CDR1 MNHNS, CDR2 SASEGT. The CDR3 has 11 residues.

The chain recombines TRBV28 with TRBJ1-1, with D possibly being TRBD1 (5 bases). Germline V gene sequence: CDR1 MDHEN, CDR2 SYDVKM. The CDR3 loop spans 10 amino acids. V dropped 8 bases and J dropped 10 bases, with 11 bases sitting between them. Written as DNA, the CDR3 is TGTGCCAGCTGGAGTGGGGGAGCTTTCTTT. Translating it yields CASWSGGAFF.

V usage is TRBV28 and J usage is TRBJ2-7; D may be TRBD1 (5 bases). The germline CDR1 and CDR2 sequences are MDHEN and SYDVKM. The CDR3 sequence is 13 residues long. Trimming pared 4 bases from V and 6 bases from J, leaving 13 bases between. CDR3 amino acids: CASSSPPGSEQYF. The DNA for the CDR3 is TGTGCCAGCAGTTCCCCCCCAGGGTCCGAGCAGTACTTC.

This chain links TRBV7-8 with TRBJ1-5; D might be TRBD1 (5 bases). This CDR3 has 13 residues. V was trimmed by 6 bases and J by 5 bases, leaving 11 bases between them. Germline-derived CDR1 and CDR2 are SGHVS and FQNEAQ. The CDR3 loop is CASSYRIDQPQHF. The CDR3 nucleotides read TGTGCCAGCAGTTACAGGATTGATCAGCCCCAGCATTTT. The variable domain in full, with the rest retrieved from reference TRBV7-8 and TRBJ1-5, is GAGVSQSPRYKVAKRGQDVALRCDPISGHVSLFWYQQALGQGPEFLTYFQNEAQLDKSGLPSDRFFAERPEGSVSTLKIQRTQQEDSAVYLCASSYRIDQPQHFGDGTRLSIL.

The V and J genes are TRBV19 and TRBJ1-5; D remains unclear. The V gene's germline CDR1 is LNHDA and CDR2 SQIVND (reference sequence). This CDR3 has 15 residues. The V end lost 7 bases, the J end lost 2 bases, and 15 bases lay between the germline ends. This CDR3 reads CASTPGVMGNQPQHF. Written as DNA, the CDR3 is TGTGCCAGTACCCCCGGGGTGATGGGCAATCAGCCCCAGCATTTT.